This T cell receptor beta chain was recorded in a study of T cells after yellow fever vaccination. On this clonotype: Its target is not known.

Findings of the study overall: Among primary-vaccination clones, most reappeared after the booster, at almost 98% for CD4 and around 91% for CD8.

TCRdb processed the 5' RACE reads anew with MiXCR; each CDR3 protein has one entry. The table records around 300,000 distinct CDR3 sequences, under 15% of them present only once. Trimming took 1 base from V and 4 from J, leaving 13 bases between them. Germline assignment: CDR1 LGHNA and CDR2 YSLEER. The CDR3 has 16 residues. The starting material was CD4+ T cells sorted from PBMCs, obtained 45 days after the yellow fever booster vaccination. This chain joins TRBV4-3 and TRBJ2-2; no clear D. This TCR came from a man aged 30 to 45 who received the YFV17D yellow fever vaccine. CDR3: CASSQGVLGTTGELFF. The CDR3 DNA is TGCGCCAGCAGCCAAGGGGTCTTGGGCACCACCGGGGAGCTGTTTTTT.